The rows below give T cell receptor beta chains drawn from one sample of a study of cytomegalovirus exposure and HLA in healthy donors. The protocol was immunoSEQ multiplex PCR, while the TCRdb copy is restricted to in-frame clones and leaves out a portion. The sample holds under 200,000 clones, 80% to 85% seen once. Material for sequencing was PBMCs. Receptor source: a human donor in good health. Both conserved end residues are part of each CDR3.

J gene: TRBJ1-1; V gene: TRBV4-1; CDR3 protein: CASRDLQVVNTEAFF
J gene: TRBJ1-6; V gene: TRBV4-1; CDR3 protein: CASSQELNEAPYNSPLHF
J gene: TRBJ2-3; V gene: TRBV14; CDR3 protein: CASSQGPGGIDTQYF
J gene: TRBJ1-1; V gene: TRBV7-6; CDR3 protein: CASSLKTGLNTEAFF
J gene: TRBJ1-2; V gene: TRBV19; CDR3 protein: CASSSTTGAYGYTF
J gene: TRBJ2-1; V gene: TRBV15; CDR3 protein: CATKLAGGLDEQFF
J gene: TRBJ1-2; V gene: TRBV7-2; CDR3 protein: CASSLAGTGPSYTF
J gene: TRBJ1-6; V gene: TRBV4-1; CDR3 protein: CASSSLWGDYNSPLHF
J gene: TRBJ2-7; V gene: TRBV7-2; CDR3 protein: CASSLEGQGLYEQYF
J gene: TRBJ1-2; V gene: TRBV18; CDR3 protein: CASSPSTGGADGYTF
J gene: TRBJ2-7; V gene: TRBV18; CDR3 protein: CASSPPNSYEQYF
J gene: TRBJ1-5; V gene: TRBV19; CDR3 protein: CASIGTGGAYDQPQHF
J gene: TRBJ2-7; V gene: TRBV28; CDR3 protein: CASRGRTYEQYF
J gene: TRBJ1-5; V gene: TRBV2; CDR3 protein: CASSWAEGEPQHF
J gene: TRBJ1-6; V gene: TRBV19; CDR3 protein: CASSIGQGSNSPLHF
J gene: TRBJ1-2; V gene: TRBV10-3; CDR3 protein: CAITGTGVNYGYTF
J gene: NA; V gene: TRBV7-8; CDR3 protein: CASSNRRDYLSYEQYF
J gene: TRBJ1-1; V gene: TRBV6-1; CDR3 protein: CASSAGSGEAFF
J gene: TRBJ2-7; V gene: TRBV9; CDR3 protein: CASSGDISYEQYF
J gene: TRBJ2-5; V gene: TRBV9; CDR3 protein: CASSPTTGLAGKETQYF
J gene: TRBJ2-1; V gene: TRBV19; CDR3 protein: CASSWGQADNEQFF
J gene: TRBJ1-5; V gene: TRBV7-8; CDR3 protein: CASSDGTGINQPQHF
J gene: TRBJ2-3; V gene: TRBV27; CDR3 protein: CASSLAGSSTDTQYF
J gene: TRBJ1-4; V gene: TRBV5-1; CDR3 protein: CASSLMGQTNEKLFF
J gene: TRBJ2-5; V gene: TRBV7-2; CDR3 protein: CASSLKKTGPAGLQETQYF
J gene: TRBJ1-5; V gene: TRBV7-9; CDR3 protein: CASSLEGALGQPQHF
J gene: TRBJ1-4; V gene: TRBV9; CDR3 protein: CASSRDSYNEKLFF
J gene: TRBJ1-1; V gene: TRBV20-1; CDR3 protein: CSAKGVTEAFF
J gene: TRBJ1-1; V gene: TRBV11-3; CDR3 protein: CASSSGVFNTEAFF
J gene: TRBJ1-1; V gene: TRBV5-1; CDR3 protein: CASSLPQQNTEAFF
J gene: TRBJ2-3; V gene: TRBV6-5; CDR3 protein: CASSYRDTQYF
J gene: TRBJ2-1; V gene: TRBV10-3; CDR3 protein: CAISGEVNEQFF
J gene: TRBJ1-2; V gene: TRBV10-3; CDR3 protein: CAISGETGANYGYTF
J gene: TRBJ2-1; V gene: TRBV9; CDR3 protein: CASSVARGLAGYNEQFF
J gene: TRBJ2-1; V gene: TRBV4-3; CDR3 protein: CASSHLFAQKGLGGNEQFF
J gene: TRBJ2-7; V gene: TRBV27; CDR3 protein: CASSSSKLEEQYF
J gene: TRBJ2-2; V gene: TRBV29-1; CDR3 protein: CSVGTGHYPSNTGELFF
J gene: TRBJ1-1; V gene: TRBV7-9; CDR3 protein: CASSLRRETEAFF
J gene: TRBJ1-2; V gene: TRBV7-2; CDR3 protein: CASSQGQGGIYGYTF
J gene: TRBJ2-3; V gene: TRBV27; CDR3 protein: CASSLKQIRTDTQYF
J gene: TRBJ1-2; V gene: TRBV7-2; CDR3 protein: CASSLRDRGLGGYTF
J gene: TRBJ1-3; V gene: TRBV9; CDR3 protein: CASSVGHSWRSGNTIYF
J gene: TRBJ1-2; V gene: TRBV27; CDR3 protein: CASSFGGAGGYTF
J gene: TRBJ1-1; V gene: TRBV10-3; CDR3 protein: CAISNREGNTEAFF
J gene: TRBJ2-7; V gene: TRBV7-9; CDR3 protein: CASSLGGGAGPPDEQYF
J gene: TRBJ2-2; V gene: TRBV10-3; CDR3 protein: CAISEGGGGAIAGELFF
J gene: TRBJ1-5; V gene: TRBV6-6; CDR3 protein: CASSYSTWRNQPQHF